One and the same sample provided the 11 T cell receptor beta chains below, sequenced in a study of Ad26.COV2.S vaccination and SARS-CoV-2 variants. Sample treatment: approximately 18 received Ad26.COV2.S at low or high dose, single or two shots; about 5 received placebo; per-sample allocation not given. After the first vaccine or placebo injection, samples were drawn on day 63. Profiling relied on immunoSEQ multiplex PCR, and the TCRdb table lists in-frame clones only, not all of them. The table lists approximately 300,000 clones, approximately 86% of them singletons. Source: peripheral blood, taken in a trial of Ad26.COV2.S vaccine versus placebo. These receptor sequences come from a person between 18 and 59 years old who received the Ad26.COV2.S COVID-19 vaccine or a placebo.

The chain couples TRBV24-1 to TRBJ2-2, with 7 bases identical to TRBD2. Trimming at V came to 5 bases and at J to 2 bases, leaving 7 bases not matched to a gene. CDR3 length: 16 amino acids. Germline loops: CDR1 KGHDR, CDR2 SFDVKD. CDR3 bases: TGTGCCACCAGTGGTCCTGGGGGGGTCAACACCGGGGAGCTGTTTTTT. Protein: CATSGPGGVNTGELFF.

CDR3 protein: CASSQFPGQGSPLHF. CDR3 DNA sequence: TGTGCCAGCAGCCAATTCCCGGGACAGGGTTCACCCCTCCACTTT. This chain connects TRBV16 to TRBJ1-6; 9 nucleotides agree with TRBD1. Germline-derived CDR1 and CDR2 are KGHSY and FQNENV. J was trimmed by 9 bases and V by 1 base; bases with no gene match: 4. The CDR3 spans 15 residues.

The V gene is TRBV6-2 or TRBV6-3, the J gene TRBJ2-5; D is perhaps TRBD1 or TRBD2 (5 bases each). Germline values: CDR1 MNHEY, CDR2 SVGEGT. This CDR3 is 20 amino acids long. Between the trimmed V and J ends, which lost 3 bases and 1 base, there was a span of 27 bases. In nucleotides, the CDR3 is TGTGCCAGCAGTTATTATGGGGCTAAACCTCTAGCTTCCGCCCAAGAGACCCAGTACTTC. Protein product: CASSYYGAKPLASAQETQYF.

The chain combines TRBV5-4 with TRBJ2-7; a possible D gene is TRBD2 (5 bases). In germline, CDR1 is SGHNT, CDR2 YYREEE (reference sequence). V lost 5 bases and J lost 6, with 15 bases in between. There are 13 residues in the CDR3. The CDR3 DNA follows: TGTGCCAGCAGGTCGGAGGCGATTTCCGAGCAGTACTTC. Its translation is CASRSEAISEQYF.

The V and J genes are TRBV7-2 and TRBJ1-5; D may be TRBD1 (5 bases). Germline values: CDR1 SGHTA, CDR2 FQGNSA. The V end lost 2 bases, the J end lost 1 base, and 6 bases lay between the germline ends. The CDR3 has 14 residues. The CDR3 loop reads CASSLWGSNQPQHF. DNA for the CDR3: TGTGCCAGCAGCTTATGGGGGAGCAATCAGCCCCAGCATTTT. Together with reference TRBV7-2 and TRBJ1-5, the CDR3 gives the full variable domain: GAGVSQSPSNKVTEKGKDVELRCDPISGHTALYWYRQSLGQGLEFLIYFQGNSAPDKSGLPSDRFSAERTGGSVSTLTIQRTQQEDSAVYLCASSLWGSNQPQHFGDGTRLSIL.

The gene calls are TRBV18 and TRBJ2-7; D not resolved. Trimming removed 2 bases at V and 5 bases at J, with 7 bases between. CDR3 length equals 12 residues. Looked up from germline, CDR1 is KGHSH and CDR2 is LQKENI. The CDR3 DNA reads TGTGCCAGCTCACCATCGGTGGACGAGCAGTACTTC. This sequence encodes CASSPSVDEQYF.

This clone was counted between two and nine times. This sequence joins TRBV7-9 and TRBJ2-7, with D perhaps TRBD1 (5 bases). The CDR3 spans 12 residues. CDR1 is SEHNR, CDR2 FQNEAQ, per germline (reference sequence). V was shortened by 5 bases and J by 5 bases, with 10 bases between the two germline ends. CDR3 sequence: CASSLDSDEQYF. CDR3 nucleotides: TGTGCCAGCAGCCTCGACAGTGACGAGCAGTACTTC.

CDR3 in amino acids: CASSLRTDMNTEAFF. As DNA, the CDR3 is TGTGCCAGCTCACTTAGGACAGATATGAACACTGAAGCTTTCTTT. V and J are TRBV18 and TRBJ1-1, with D possibly TRBD1 on 6 matching bases. In germline, CDR1 is KGHSH, CDR2 LQKENI. V gave up 4 bases and J gave up 0 bases, with 12 bases separating them. The CDR3 contains 15 residues.

The chain's CDR3 is CASSRGDTQYF. The CDR3 DNA reads as TGTGCCAGCTCACGGGGGGATACGCAGTATTTT. The genes are TRBV18 and TRBJ2-3; either TRBD1 or TRBD2 may supply D (5 bases each). Per the germline V gene, CDR1 is KGHSH and CDR2 is LQKENI. Deletions cut 4 bases from V and 6 bases from J, with 5 bases between. There are 11 residues in the CDR3.

This chain uses TRBV30 with TRBJ2-7; 8 bases fit TRBD1. Germline loops: CDR1 GTSNPN, CDR2 SVGIG (reference sequence). The V and J ends lost 4 bases and 8 bases, in that order; junction bases with no gene match: 10. The CDR3 has 13 amino acids. CDR3 sequence reads: CAWTLGQGGKQYF. The CDR3 DNA is TGTGCCTGGACCTTAGGACAGGGTGGAAAGCAGTACTTC.

The genes are TRBV4-3 and TRBJ1-2, with TRBD1 matching 9 bases. This CDR3 is 15 amino acids long. Germline CDR1 and CDR2: LGHNA and YSLEER. Germline trimming cut 0 bases from V and 8 bases from J; bases unmatched to any gene: 7. DNA of the CDR3: TGCGCCAGCAGCCAAGAAGGGACAGGGAATTGGGGCTACACCTTC. This codes for CASSQEGTGNWGYTF.